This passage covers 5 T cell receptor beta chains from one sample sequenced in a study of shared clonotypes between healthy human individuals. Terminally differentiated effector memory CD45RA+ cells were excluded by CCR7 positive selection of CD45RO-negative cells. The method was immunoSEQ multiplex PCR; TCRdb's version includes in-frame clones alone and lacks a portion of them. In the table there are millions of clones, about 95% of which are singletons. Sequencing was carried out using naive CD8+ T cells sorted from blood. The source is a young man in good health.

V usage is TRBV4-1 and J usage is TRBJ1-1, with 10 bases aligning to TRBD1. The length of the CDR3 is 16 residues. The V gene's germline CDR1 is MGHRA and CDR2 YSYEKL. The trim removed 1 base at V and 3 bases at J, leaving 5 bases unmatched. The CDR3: CASSQAGQGLHTEAFF. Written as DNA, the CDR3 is TGCGCCAGCAGCCAAGCGGGACAGGGGCTTCACACTGAAGCTTTCTTT.

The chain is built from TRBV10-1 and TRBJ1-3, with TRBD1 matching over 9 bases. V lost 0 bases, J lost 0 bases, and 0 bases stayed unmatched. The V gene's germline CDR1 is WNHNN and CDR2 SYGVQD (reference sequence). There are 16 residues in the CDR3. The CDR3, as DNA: TGCGCCAGCAGTGAGTCGACAGGGGGCTCTGGAAACACCATATATTTT. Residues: CASSESTGGSGNTIYF.

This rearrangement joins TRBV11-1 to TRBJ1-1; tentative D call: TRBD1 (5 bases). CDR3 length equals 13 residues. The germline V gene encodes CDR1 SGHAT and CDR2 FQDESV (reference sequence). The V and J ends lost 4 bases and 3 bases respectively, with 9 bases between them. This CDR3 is CASSSQGDTEAFF. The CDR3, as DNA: TGTGCCAGCAGCTCCCAGGGAGACACTGAAGCTTTCTTT. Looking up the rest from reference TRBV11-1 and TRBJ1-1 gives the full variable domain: EAEVAQSPRYKITEKSQAVAFWCDPISGHATLYWYRQILGQGPELLVQFQDESVVDDSQLPKDRFSAERLKGVDSTLKIQPAELGDSAMYLCASSSQGDTEAFFGQGTRLTVV.

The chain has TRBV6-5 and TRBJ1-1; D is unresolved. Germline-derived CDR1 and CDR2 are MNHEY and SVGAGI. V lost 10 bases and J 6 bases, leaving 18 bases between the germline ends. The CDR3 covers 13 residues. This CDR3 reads CATRSSSNPEAFF. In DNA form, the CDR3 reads TGTGCCACCCGGTCATCTTCAAACCCTGAAGCTTTCTTT.

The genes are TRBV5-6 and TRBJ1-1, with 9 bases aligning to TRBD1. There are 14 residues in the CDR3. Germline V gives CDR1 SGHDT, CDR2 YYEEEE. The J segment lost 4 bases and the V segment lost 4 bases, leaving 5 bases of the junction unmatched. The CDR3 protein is CASSIQTGGTEAFF. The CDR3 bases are TGTGCCAGCAGCATCCAGACAGGGGGCACTGAAGCTTTCTTT.